Listed below are T cell receptor beta chains from one sample, sequenced in a study of blood T cell repertoires in COVID-19. TCRdb's copy holds only in-frame clones and misses some; the assay was immunoSEQ multiplex PCR. The sample has about 140,000 clones; over 75% are singletons. Sequenced input: peripheral blood. These receptor sequences come from a woman aged 45-65 years with acute or convalescent COVID-19. Both conserved end residues are part of each CDR3. The order of the fields is D gene, J gene, V gene, clone size, CDR3 protein, CDR3 DNA. The D gene is left open where the match is weak. Some rows have no size entry. The others give once, few or many, or a class for an expanded clone.

D: NA; J: TRBJ2-1; V: TRBV18; size: NA; CDR3: CASSLRSQGGSEQFF; DNA: TGTGCCAGCTCACTCCGAAGTCAGGGGGGAAGTGAGCAGTTCTTC
D: NA; J: TRBJ1-5; V: TRBV6-2/TRBV6-3; size: NA; CDR3: CASSYSSFPAQHF; DNA: TGTGCCAGCAGTTACTCTTCTTTTCCGGCCCAGCATTTT
D: TRBD1; J: TRBJ2-2; V: TRBV28; size: NA; CDR3: CASSEGIRTGINTGELFF; DNA: TGTGCCAGCAGCGAGGGAATAAGGACAGGGATTAACACCGGGGAGCTGTTTTTT
D: NA; J: TRBJ2-3; V: TRBV28; size: once; CDR3: CASSLGGANTDTQYF; DNA: TGTGCCAGCAGTTTAGGCGGGGCCAACACAGATACGCAGTATTTT
D: NA; J: TRBJ1-5; V: TRBV24-1; size: once; CDR3: CARKTTLPLSGNQPQHF; DNA: TGTGCCCGTAAAACCACACTACCCTTGTCGGGCAATCAGCCCCAGCATTTT
D: TRBD1; J: TRBJ1-4; V: TRBV6-5; size: NA; CDR3: CASSYSGTGNEKLFF; DNA: TGTGCCAGCAGTTACTCAGGGACAGGGAATGAAAAACTGTTTTTT
D: NA; J: TRBJ2-7; V: TRBV5-1; size: NA; CDR3: CASSLDDRYEQYF; DNA: TGCGCCAGCAGCTTGGACGACAGGTACGAGCAGTACTTC
D: NA; J: TRBJ1-5; V: TRBV11-1; size: NA; CDR3: CASSTGAHQPQHF; DNA: TGTGCCAGCAGCACTGGGGCCCATCAGCCCCAGCATTTT
D: NA; J: TRBJ1-6; V: TRBV6-5; size: NA; CDR3: CASSTAGFSNSPLHF; DNA: TGTGCCAGCAGCACCGCAGGGTTTTCTAATTCACCCCTCCACTTT
D: NA; J: TRBJ1-2; V: TRBV21-1; size: NA; CDR3: CASSKDEAGYGYTF; DNA: TGTGCCAGCAGCAAAGACGAGGCGGGATATGGCTACACCTTC
D: TRBD2; J: TRBJ2-1; V: TRBV7-3; size: NA; CDR3: CASSPSGLAGENEQFF; DNA: TGTGCCAGCAGCCCCTCAGGACTAGCGGGGGAAAATGAGCAGTTCTTC
D: TRBD2; J: TRBJ2-1; V: TRBV5-6; size: NA; CDR3: CASSSSGGEQFF; DNA: TGTGCCAGCAGCAGTAGCGGGGGTGAGCAGTTCTTC
D: NA; J: TRBJ1-5; V: TRBV28; size: NA; CDR3: CASSSGQSNQPQHF; DNA: TGTGCCAGCAGTTCCGGACAGTCCAATCAGCCCCAGCATTTT
D: NA; J: TRBJ2-7; V: TRBV5-1; size: NA; CDR3: CASSPGTARGEQYF; DNA: TGCGCCAGCAGCCCGGGGACGGCTCGGGGGGAGCAGTACTTC
D: TRBD2; J: TRBJ2-1; V: TRBV6-5; size: NA; CDR3: CASNGDYYYNEQFF; DNA: TGTGCCAGCAATGGGGACTATTACTACAATGAGCAGTTCTTC
D: NA; J: TRBJ2-2; V: TRBV28; size: once; CDR3: CASSRALQGPGELFF; DNA: TGTGCCAGCAGTCGCGCACTCCAGGGGCCCGGGGAGCTGTTTTTT
D: TRBD2; J: TRBJ2-1; V: TRBV5-1; size: once; CDR3: CASSFGLAGASYNEQFF; DNA: TGCGCCAGCAGCTTTGGACTAGCGGGGGCCTCCTACAATGAGCAGTTCTTC
D: NA; J: TRBJ1-1; V: TRBV6-4; size: NA; CDR3: CARPWTTFF; DNA: TGTGCCAGGCCGTGGACAACTTTCTTT
D: NA; J: TRBJ2-7; V: TRBV18; size: NA; CDR3: CASSQPTFSYEQYF; DNA: TGTGCCAGCTCACAACCAACCTTTAGCTACGAGCAGTACTTC
D: TRBD1; J: TRBJ2-7; V: TRBV10-3; size: NA; CDR3: CAISESDRGGEQYF; DNA: TGTGCCATCAGTGAGTCCGACAGGGGTGGGGAGCAGTACTTC
D: NA; J: TRBJ2-6; V: TRBV29-1; size: NA; CDR3: CSVGESGANVLTF; DNA: TGCAGCGTTGGGGAGAGTGGGGCCAACGTCCTGACTTTC
D: NA; J: TRBJ2-7; V: TRBV7-2; size: NA; CDR3: CASSLAGPYYEQYF; DNA: TGTGCCAGCAGCTTAGCGGGGCCCTACTACGAGCAGTACTTC
D: TRBD1; J: TRBJ1-2; V: TRBV27; size: NA; CDR3: CASSFLSTGDLANYSYTF; DNA: TGTGCCAGCAGTTTCCTCTCGACAGGGGACCTAGCTAACTATAGCTACACCTTC
D: NA; J: TRBJ2-3; V: TRBV28; size: NA; CDR3: CASNKSGGTDTQYF; DNA: TGTGCCAGCAATAAATCAGGGGGCACAGATACGCAGTATTTT
D: TRBD1; J: TRBJ2-2; V: TRBV7-9; size: NA; CDR3: CASSLGTVNTGELFF; DNA: TGTGCCAGCAGCCTCGGGACAGTGAACACCGGGGAGCTGTTTTTT
D: TRBD2; J: TRBJ2-1; V: TRBV27; size: once; CDR3: CASNYRGGLSYNEQFF; DNA: TGTGCCAGCAACTACCGCGGGGGGCTCTCCTACAATGAGCAGTTCTTC
D: NA; J: TRBJ1-4; V: TRBV11-2; size: once; CDR3: CASNDQTQPEKLFF; DNA: TGTGCCAGCAACGATCAGACACAGCCTGAAAAACTGTTTTTT
D: TRBD1; J: TRBJ1-6; V: TRBV19; size: NA; CDR3: CASKWDSSYNSPLHF; DNA: TGTGCCAGTAAGTGGGACAGCTCCTATAATTCACCCCTCCACTTT
D: TRBD1; J: TRBJ2-3; V: TRBV9; size: NA; CDR3: CASSVGQGYADTQYF; DNA: TGTGCCAGCAGCGTTGGACAGGGTTACGCAGATACGCAGTATTTT
D: TRBD2; J: TRBJ2-3; V: TRBV7-8; size: few; CDR3: CASSRTSGVTDTQYF; DNA: TGTGCCAGCAGTCGGACTAGCGGGGTGACTGATACGCAGTATTTT
D: TRBD2; J: TRBJ2-7; V: TRBV18; size: NA; CDR3: CASSPVSSGGAYEQYF; DNA: TGTGCCAGCTCACCGGTCTCTAGCGGGGGGGCATACGAGCAGTACTTC
D: NA; J: TRBJ1-2; V: TRBV7-2; size: once; CDR3: CASSTDSYVYTF; DNA: TGTGCCAGCAGCACGGACAGTTATGTGTACACCTTC
D: NA; J: TRBJ1-1; V: TRBV12-3/TRBV12-4; size: NA; CDR3: CASISIYRAFF; DNA: TGTGCCAGCATCTCTATCTATCGGGCTTTCTTT
D: NA; J: TRBJ1-2; V: TRBV27; size: NA; CDR3: CASSLQGYGYTF; DNA: TGTGCCAGCAGTTTACAGGGCTATGGCTACACCTTC
D: NA; J: TRBJ1-2; V: TRBV7-2; size: NA; CDR3: CASSPSGGTVEYGYTF; DNA: TGTGCCAGCAGCCCCTCAGGCGGGACGGTTGAGTATGGCTACACCTTC
D: TRBD1; J: TRBJ2-7; V: TRBV6-2/TRBV6-3; size: NA; CDR3: CASSQPTGQPYEQYF; DNA: TGTGCCAGCAGTCAGCCCACGGGACAGCCCTACGAGCAGTACTTC
D: TRBD1; J: TRBJ2-5; V: TRBV7-2; size: NA; CDR3: CASSQGAASEGTQYF; DNA: TGTGCCAGCAGTCAGGGGGCAGCAAGCGAAGGGACCCAGTACTTC
D: TRBD1; J: TRBJ1-2; V: TRBV19; size: NA; CDR3: CASTPQGASYGYTF; DNA: TGTGCCAGTACCCCACAGGGGGCAAGCTATGGCTACACCTTC
D: NA; J: TRBJ2-7; V: TRBV5-1; size: NA; CDR3: CASRLNLGGRHEQYF; DNA: TGCGCCAGCAGGTTGAATTTAGGAGGTCGCCACGAGCAGTACTTC
D: NA; J: TRBJ2-2; V: TRBV30; size: NA; CDR3: CAWSLNRLGELFF; DNA: TGTGCCTGGAGTTTAAACAGGCTGGGGGAGCTGTTTTTT
D: TRBD1; J: TRBJ1-2; V: TRBV9; size: NA; CDR3: CASSVGGQGALTGGYTF; DNA: TGTGCCAGCAGCGTAGGAGGGCAGGGGGCGTTGACGGGAGGCTACACCTTC
D: TRBD1; J: TRBJ2-1; V: TRBV6-4; size: NA; CDR3: CASRSGTGGYNEQFF; DNA: TGTGCCAGCAGATCTGGGACAGGGGGATACAATGAGCAGTTCTTC
D: NA; J: TRBJ1-5; V: TRBV7-9; size: NA; CDR3: CASSSGLPQPQHF; DNA: TGTGCCAGCAGCTCTGGACTCCCTCAGCCCCAGCATTTT
D: TRBD1; J: TRBJ2-1; V: TRBV7-9; size: NA; CDR3: CASSLLQGSYNEQFF; DNA: TGTGCCAGCAGCTTATTACAGGGGTCCTACAATGAGCAGTTCTTC
D: TRBD1; J: TRBJ2-1; V: TRBV19; size: NA; CDR3: CASSARGGTYNEQFF; DNA: TGTGCCAGTAGTGCCCGAGGGGGCACATACAATGAGCAGTTCTTC
D: TRBD1; J: TRBJ1-2; V: TRBV6-5; size: NA; CDR3: CASSSRGQGSLGYTF; DNA: TGTGCCAGCAGTTCTAGGGGACAGGGATCCCTCGGCTACACCTTC
D: TRBD2; J: TRBJ2-3; V: TRBV28; size: NA; CDR3: CASSPPGGTSTDTQYF; DNA: TGTGCCAGCAGTCCCCCGGGGGGAACTAGCACAGATACGCAGTATTTT
D: TRBD1; J: TRBJ1-6; V: TRBV3-1/TRBV3-2; size: many; CDR3: CASSPAGQGSSYNSPLHF; DNA: TGTGCCAGCAGCCCTGCGGGACAGGGGAGCTCCTATAATTCACCCCTCCACTTT